This T cell receptor beta chain is from a study of blood T cell repertoires in COVID-19. Looking at the study overall: Sites in the United States, Italy and Spain provided acute and convalescent COVID-19 samples. From T cells, B-cell-depleted T cells, or PBMCs came the material, which was cDNA or gDNA.

Study processing details: For nucleated cells, counts were estimated from reference gene primer amplification. Repertoires were generated with immunoSEQ multiplex PCR, while TCRdb's copy carries only in-frame clones and drops some. The D gene and trimming were derived from the DNA, and the V and J assignments and clone size from that table. There are 45,000 to 65,000 clones in the sample; about four fifths occur only once, and 5% to 6.5% lies in the top ten. The ends were cut back, 5 bases at V and 2 bases at J, with 15 bases in the middle. The CDR3 has 15 residues. From germline, CDR1 is SGHVS and CDR2 FNYEAQ.

The source is a woman aged 60-70 years with acute or convalescent COVID-19. The V gene is TRBV7-6, the J gene TRBJ2-5, with D perhaps matching TRBD2 (5 bases). Sample: peripheral blood. CDR3 protein: CASSPRLEGQETQYF. The CDR3 region has the DNA TGTGCCAGCAGCCCCCGACTTGAGGGTCAAGAGACCCAGTACTTC. Full variable domain (missing parts from reference TRBV7-6 and TRBJ2-5): GAGVSQSPRYKVTKRGQDVALRCDPISGHVSLYWYRQALGQGPEFLTYFNYEAQQDKSGLPNDRFSAERPEGSISTLTIQRTEQRDSAMYRCASSPRLEGQETQYFGPGTRLLVL.